This T cell receptor beta chain was sequenced for a study of blood T cell repertoires in COVID-19. About the study: COVID-19 samples from acute and convalescent phases originated in the United States, Italy and Spain. The cDNA or gDNA used as material had been derived from T cells, B-cell-depleted T cells, or PBMCs.

Authors' data handling: Reference gene primer amplification in the assay estimated nucleated cell counts. The table came from immunoSEQ multiplex PCR; TCRdb's copy has only in-frame clones and leaves some out. D and trimming come from the DNA, and the V and J calls and clone size come from that table. Of some 200,000 clones in the sample, 84% are singletons; the top ten hold approximately 13%. The CDR3 covers 18 residues. CDR1 is MNHNS and CDR2 is SASEGT in the germline V gene. Trimming removed 1 base at V and 1 base at J, with 16 bases between. This TCR derives from a human donor in a cohort sampled during active COVID-19. Sequencing used peripheral blood. This rearrangement joins TRBV6-1 to TRBJ1-4; weak D call: TRBD1 (6 bases). The CDR3 protein is CASSEGMGAIRTNEKLFF. DNA for the CDR3: TGTGCCAGCAGTGAAGGTATGGGGGCCATCAGAACTAATGAAAAACTGTTTTTT.